This is a list of T cell receptor beta chains from one sample in a study of shared clonotypes between healthy human individuals. Sequencing was performed with immunoSEQ multiplex PCR; in TCRdb, only in-frame clones are kept and a portion is missing. This sample carries 950,000 to 1,100,000 clones, approximately 80% of them seen once, and the ten largest clones take around 0.6%. Source material: memory CD4+ T cells from PBMCs. The receptors here all came from a man aged 18-30 years in good health. Some clones in this sample may be carry-over from other donors' samples. Both conserved end residues are part of each CDR3. A D gene is named only where the DNA matches it firmly. Clone size is shown for a subset of rows, as once, few, many or a class of expanded clone.

TRBD2	TRBJ2-1	TRBV30	-	TGTGCCTGGAGTGTACCCGGGACTAGCGGGAGGAATGAGCAGTTCTTC	CAWSVPGTSGRNEQFF
TRBD2	TRBJ2-7	TRBV18	-	TGTGCCAGCTCACCCAGGACTAGCGGGAGATCCTACGAGCAGTACTTC	CASSPRTSGRSYEQYF
-	TRBJ1-1	TRBV14	-	TGTGCCAGCAGCCAAGGGGTATTCGGAGGAACTGAAGCTTTCTTT	CASSQGVFGGTEAFF
-	TRBJ2-1	TRBV11-3	-	TGTGCCAGCAGCTTAGGGCCAGACAATGAGCAGTTCTTC	CASSLGPDNEQFF
-	TRBJ1-2	TRBV5-1	-	TGCGCCAGCAGACCCGTGGGGGGCTCTGAGCATGGCTACACCTTC	CASRPVGGSEHGYTF
-	TRBJ2-2	TRBV15	many	TGTGCCACCAGCAGAGCGTTTGACACCGGGGAGCTGTTTTTT	CATSRAFDTGELFF
-	TRBJ2-7	TRBV5-1	-	TGCGCCAGCAGCTTGGAAGGTACACTCACTGGACGCGAGCAGTACTTC	CASSLEGTLTGREQYF
-	TRBJ2-1	TRBV14	-	TGTGCCAGCAGCCAACTCCAGGGTGAGCAGTTCTTC	CASSQLQGEQFF
TRBD1	TRBJ2-4	TRBV14	-	TGTGCCAGCAGCCCGAGGAGGTCAGGGACAGGGAACGGCATTCAGTACTTC	CASSPRRSGTGNGIQYF
-	TRBJ2-3	TRBV5-6	few	TGTGCCAGCAGCTTGTTCGGGGGAGCGCAGTATTTT	CASSLFGGAQYF
-	TRBJ2-4	TRBV4-1	-	TGCGCCAGCAGCCAACCAACCGGGGTGGGAAACATTCAGTACTTC	CASSQPTGVGNIQYF
-	TRBJ1-4	TRBV4-2	once	TGTGCCAGCAGCCAATCCCGGACGTCAACTAATGAAAAACTGTTTTTT	CASSQSRTSTNEKLFF
-	TRBJ2-1	TRBV6-5	once	TGTGCCAGCACCAACGGTGGGGGGGGCAACAATGAGCAGTTCTTC	CASTNGGGGNNEQFF
-	TRBJ1-4	TRBV28	-	TGTGCCAGCGGCGGGACACTTAATGAAAAACTGTTTTTT	CASGGTLNEKLFF
-	TRBJ1-4	TRBV9	-	TGTGCCAGCAGCGTAGGACGGATAACTAATGAAAAACTGTTTTTT	CASSVGRITNEKLFF
-	TRBJ1-3	TRBV7-2	-	TGTGCCAGCAGCTTAGGATTAGTGCCTGGAAACACCATATATTTT	CASSLGLVPGNTIYF
-	TRBJ2-1	TRBV5-1	once	TGCGCCAGCAGCTTCGGGGATGAGCAGTTCTTC	CASSFGDEQFF
TRBD1	TRBJ1-5	TRBV16	few	TGTGCCAGCAGCCAACCGACAGGGAGATATAGCAATCAGCCCCAGCATTTT	CASSQPTGRYSNQPQHF
-	TRBJ1-1	TRBV28	-	TGTGCCAGCAGTTTATCCCGAAGGGGGGGGGCACGGAACACTGAAGCTTTCTTT	CASSLSRRGGARNTEAFF
TRBD2	TRBJ2-1	TRBV9	-	TGTGCCAGCAGCGGTGTACCGGGACTAGCGGGAGGGCACGAGCAGTTCTTC	CASSGVPGLAGGHEQFF
-	TRBJ2-6	TRBV7-2	-	TGTGCCAGTATGATCTACTCTGGGGCCAACGTCCTGACTTTC	CASMIYSGANVLTF
-	TRBJ2-6	TRBV7-3	-	TGTGCCAGCAGCTTAATGGCAGGGGCGGCCGGGGCCAACGTCCTGACTTTC	CASSLMAGAAGANVLTF
-	TRBJ1-5	TRBV7-2	few	TGTGCCAGCAGCGGAGGAGGGGGGGGAAACAATCAGCCCCAGCATTTT	CASSGGGGGNNQPQHF
TRBD2	TRBJ2-7	TRBV28	-	TGTGCCAGCAGTTTAGGTCTAGCGGGGTCCTACGAGCAGTACTTC	CASSLGLAGSYEQYF
TRBD2	TRBJ2-5	TRBV6-6	-	TGTGCCAGCAGTCCGAGCGGGAACCGAGAGACCCAGTACTTC	CASSPSGNRETQYF
TRBD1	TRBJ1-2	TRBV6-5	-	TGTGCCAGCAGTTACCGAGACACAGGGGGAGGTGGCTACACCTTC	CASSYRDTGGGGYTF
-	TRBJ1-1	TRBV2	once	TGTGCCAGCACCTCTCAAGGGATCACTGAAGCTTTCTTT	CASTSQGITEAFF
TRBD2	TRBJ2-1	TRBV5-1	once	TGCGCCAGCAGCTTAGCGGGAGGCAACTACAATGAGCAGTTCTTC	CASSLAGGNYNEQFF
-	TRBJ1-5	TRBV7-2	once	TGTGCCAGCAGCACAAACAGAAATCAGCCCCAGCATTTT	CASSTNRNQPQHF
-	TRBJ1-3	TRBV4-3	-	TGCGCCAGCAGCCAAGGTAGCAGGGTCTCTGGAAACACCATATATTTT	CASSQGSRVSGNTIYF
-	TRBJ2-2	TRBV7-9	-	TGTGCCAGCAGCTTAGGGGGGTTCCCCACTGTTGGGGAGCTGTTTTTT	CASSLGGFPTVGELFF
-	TRBJ2-1	TRBV7-2	-	TGTGCCAGCAGCTCCGACAGATACAATGAGCAGTTCTTC	CASSSDRYNEQFF
-	TRBJ2-5	TRBV27	-	TGTGCCAGCAGTTGGGGACCGAACGGAGAGACCCAGTACTTC	CASSWGPNGETQYF
TRBD2	TRBJ2-3	TRBV20-1	many	TGCAGTTGGGGTTGGGAGGGTACGCAGTATTTT	CSWGWEGTQYF
-	TRBJ2-5	TRBV14	many	TGTGCCAGCAGCCGAACTGTCTCAAGGCTTCAAGAGACCCAGTACTTC	CASSRTVSRLQETQYF
-	TRBJ2-3	TRBV5-1	-	TGCGCCAGCAGCTTGGGTAGCACAGATACGCAGTATTTT	CASSLGSTDTQYF
-	TRBJ1-4	TRBV28	few	TGTGCCAGCGGATTGGCAAGGGCTACAAAACTGTTTTTT	CASGLARATKLFF
-	TRBJ2-2	TRBV5-1	many	TGCGCCAGCAGCACAGGTCCCACCGGGGAGCTGTTTTTT	CASSTGPTGELFF
-	TRBJ1-1	TRBV5-1	-	TGCGCCAGCACGTATTCAAAGGCGGGGGGCCAAGGTGAAGCTTTCTTT	CASTYSKAGGQGEAFF
-	TRBJ1-1	TRBV6-1	-	TGTGCCAGCAGTGAAGTGTTCAGGAACACTGAAGCTTTCTTT	CASSEVFRNTEAFF
-	TRBJ2-7	TRBV10-3	-	TGTGCCATCAGTCTGGGTGGAGGGAGAAGGTCCTACGAGCAGTACTTC	CAISLGGGRRSYEQYF
TRBD1	TRBJ2-2	TRBV5-4	-	TGTGCCAGCAGCTCAAGACAGGGGGCGGCGGTCACCGGGGAGCTGTTTTTT	CASSSRQGAAVTGELFF
-	TRBJ1-4	TRBV6-5	-	TGTGCCAGCAGTGACCGACGGGGGGGGAAACTGTTTTTT	CASSDRRGGKLFF
-	TRBJ2-7	TRBV5-1	-	TGCGCCAGCAGCCCAACGTGGGGTAGCCGTCCCTACGAGCAGTACTTC	CASSPTWGSRPYEQYF
TRBD1	TRBJ2-5	TRBV5-1	-	TGCGCCAGCAGCTTGGCCAAGGGGGCGCGGGAGACCCAGTACTTC	CASSLAKGARETQYF
-	TRBJ2-7	TRBV5-1	once	TGCGCCAGCAGTACCAGCGGAAATTACGAGCAGTACTTC	CASSTSGNYEQYF
TRBD1	TRBJ2-3	TRBV6-5	once	TGTGCCAGCAGCCCGCAGGGGGCAGATACGCAGTATTTT	CASSPQGADTQYF
-	TRBJ2-6	TRBV7-9	-	TGTGCCAGCAGCTTAGGGGTTCGTGGGGCCAACGTCCTGACTTTC	CASSLGVRGANVLTF
-	TRBJ2-2	TRBV2	once	TGTGCCAGCACCGCGACAGGTACCGGGGAGCTGTTTTTT	CASTATGTGELFF